This T cell receptor (beta chain) stems from a study of T-cell reconstitution after alpha-beta-depleted transplantation in children. Study conclusions and caveats: Newly generated T cells supplied most T-cell counts and diversity one year post-transplant. Expanded clones from the graft, numbering several hundred, reportedly supplied alpha-beta T cells about two months after transplant.

The trim removed 6 bases at V and 8 bases at J, leaving 13 bases unmatched. The CDR3 is made up of 15 amino acids. The germline V gene has CDR1 SGHRS and CDR2 YFSETQ. This clonotype was counted a few times. The antigen is unknown. Using unique molecular identifiers, the investigators prepared the TCRbeta library. TCRdb reprocessed the PCR reads via MiXCR and lists one record per CDR3 protein. Of about 250,000 distinct CDR3 sequences listed, about 24% are singletons. This sample comprised PBMCs, mostly from graft donor cells, obtained 360 days after TCRalphabeta/CD19-depleted stem cell transplant. The clonotype was recovered from a female patient aged 2-9 years who had a stem cell transplant for congenital amegakaryocytic thrombocytopenia, so the T cells may come from the graft donor. The genes are TRBV5-1 and TRBJ2-1; 8 positions match TRBD2. For the CDR3, the DNA is TGCGCCAGCAACAGGCGGGGGGCCTCGTCTGATGAGCAGTTCTTC. It yields the protein CASNRRGASSDEQFF.